This TCR beta chain was observed in a study of cytomegalovirus exposure and HLA in healthy donors. A word on this clone: Its antigen remains unidentified.

PCR employed 60 Vbeta and 13 Jbeta primers. The method was immunoSEQ multiplex PCR; TCRdb's version includes in-frame clones alone and lacks a portion of them. This table holds fewer than 200,000 clones, around 81% found once. Study outcomes and limitations: Several of the most significant clusters were apparently associated with common viral pathogens in a later analysis. Of the V segments, some could not be distinguished, including TRBV6-2 and TRBV6-3, and were excluded.

Germline V gene data show CDR1 as SGHVS and CDR2 as FQNEAQ. This CDR3 has 16 residues. Trimming at V came to 1 base and at J to 6 bases, leaving 9 bases not matched to a gene. The donors were healthy bone marrow donors. The sequenced sample consisted of PBMCs. The V gene is TRBV7-8, the J gene TRBJ2-1, with 7 bases that match TRBD2. The clonotype originates from a woman aged 18-30 years in good health and CMV-seropositive. The DNA for the CDR3 is TGTGCCAGCAGCTTAGGGGGCGGGGGAGCGATCAATGAGCAGTTCTTC. Amino acid sequence: CASSLGGGGAINEQFF.